The entry that follows covers one T cell receptor (beta chain) sequence. What it binds is unknown. This record comes from a study of monozygotic twins with inflammatory bowel disease. Template switching was used to attach UMIs, which incorporated a 6-nucleotide sample barcode. TCRdb re-called the 5' RACE reads and gives one entry per CDR3 protein, without DNA. This table holds approximately 400,000 distinct CDR3 sequences. This CDR3 is built from 16 residues. Germline V gene sequence: CDR1 MDHEN, CDR2 SYDVKM. Blood, roughly 2.6 ml, was drawn per donor. Study-wide points: IBD patients exhibited fewer clonotypes shared with other individuals than healthy twins, particularly with disease activity.

The sequenced material came from blood. The chain joins TRBV28 to TRBJ2-1; TCRdb designates TRBD1, a call that cannot be tested without DNA. This TCR derives from a human donor with ulcerative colitis or Crohn's disease, or a healthy co-twin of an affected twin (not recorded which). The CDR3 loop reads CASTVWGKGKEGEQFF.